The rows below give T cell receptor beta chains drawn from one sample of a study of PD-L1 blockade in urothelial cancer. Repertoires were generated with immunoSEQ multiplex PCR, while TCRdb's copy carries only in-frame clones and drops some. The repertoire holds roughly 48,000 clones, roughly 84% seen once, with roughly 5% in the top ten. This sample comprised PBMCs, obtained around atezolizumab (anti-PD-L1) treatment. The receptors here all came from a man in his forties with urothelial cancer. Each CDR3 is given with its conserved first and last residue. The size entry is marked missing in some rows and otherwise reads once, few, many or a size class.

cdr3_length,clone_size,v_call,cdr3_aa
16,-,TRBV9,CASSSGTSGITGELFF
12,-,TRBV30,CAWSTGGDEQYF
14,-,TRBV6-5,CASSTLAGYNEQYF
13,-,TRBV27,CASSLLVPGELFF
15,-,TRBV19,CASSPGQSSYNEQFF
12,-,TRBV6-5,CASSRTSSEQYF
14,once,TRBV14,CASSQGLLTDTQYF
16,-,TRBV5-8,CASSFLSGRAWNEQFF
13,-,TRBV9,CASSVVGGYGYTF
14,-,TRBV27,CASSQQGYGNTIYF
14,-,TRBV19,CASVRGDLNTEAFF
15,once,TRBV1,CTSSRTSGRADTQYF
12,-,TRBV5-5,CASSGQRETQYF
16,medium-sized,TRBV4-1,CASSQEGGEGTDTQYF
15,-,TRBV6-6,CASSFPGQAGNTIYF
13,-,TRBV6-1,CAAAALANYGYTF
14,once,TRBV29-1,CSVRTGLVPGELFF
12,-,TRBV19,CASSIGAGIPFF
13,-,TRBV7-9,CASSLTQSNEQFF
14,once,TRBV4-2,CASSQNRNSYEQYF
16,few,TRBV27,CASSLAVSVSYNEQFF
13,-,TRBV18,CASSRGQGTEAFF
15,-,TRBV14,CASSQALAGGRVQYF
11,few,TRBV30,CAWSPGFEAFF
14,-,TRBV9,CASRAEGANTEAFF
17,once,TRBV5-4,CASSFGQGGTRRNTQYF
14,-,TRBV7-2,CASSSTSGTYEQYF
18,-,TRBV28,CASRNHYRGKGAKNIQYF
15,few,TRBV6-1,CASTGGRERAYEQYF
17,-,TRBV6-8,CASSFLLTSDLSYEQYF
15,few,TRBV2,CASSEGAPGNQPQHF
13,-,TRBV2,CASQDSSNEKLFF
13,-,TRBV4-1,CASSPGRQETQYF
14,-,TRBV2,CASNVGVLTDTQYF
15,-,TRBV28,CASSLNRDRVTEAFF
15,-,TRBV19,CASSGTGTANEKLFF
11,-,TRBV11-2,CASSSYQWQFF
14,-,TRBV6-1,CASTQELPPYEQYF
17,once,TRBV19,CASTLGAASATNEKLFF
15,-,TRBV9,CASSVGSGSGNEQFF
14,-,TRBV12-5,CASGQGQKNTEAFF
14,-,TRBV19,CASSMDRGPYEQYF
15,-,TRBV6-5,CASSAVGQGSYEQYF
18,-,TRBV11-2,CASSPAPGQGTLFYEQYF
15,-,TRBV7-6,CASSLGRGSNQPQHF
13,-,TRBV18,CASSGTGQQPQHF
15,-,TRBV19,CASSMRTGGSQPQHF
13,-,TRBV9,CASSPTTIYEQYF
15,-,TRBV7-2,CASSSRLAGMDTQYF
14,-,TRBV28,CASSLGQGNTEAFF
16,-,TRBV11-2,CASSLTTGTAPKEQYF
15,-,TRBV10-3,CAIKIAGINTGELFF